This T cell receptor (beta chain) was captured by sequencing in a study of cytomegalovirus exposure and HLA in healthy donors. Whole-study findings and limits: Later genetic work tied a missense DCLRE1C variant to beta-chain V and J trimming. Later analysis showed TCR association rates varying by HLA locus, highest for DRB1 and lowest for HLA-C.

Primers: 60 Vbeta forward and 13 Jbeta reverse. Using immunoSEQ multiplex PCR, the repertoire was profiled, and TCRdb retains in-frame clones only, with some absent. In the table there are under 200,000 clones, 80% of which are singletons. On this clone itself: Its matching antigen is unknown.

There are 12 residues in the CDR3. J gave up 4 bases and V 8 bases, and 3 bases lay outside the gene matches. The germline gives CDR1 LNHDA, CDR2 SQIVND (reference sequence). The material sequenced was PBMCs. The chain links TRBV19 to TRBJ1-1; 8 bases are shared with TRBD1. This sequence was found in a man between 18 and 35 years old in good health and CMV-seropositive. Written as DNA, the CDR3 is TGTGCCAGTCGTACAGGGGGCACTGAAGCTTTCTTT. Amino acids: CASRTGGTEAFF.